The present entry profiles one T cell receptor beta chain with its context. This specimen belongs to a study of blood T cell repertoires in COVID-19. For the study at large: The United States, Italy and Spain supplied acute and convalescent COVID-19 samples. PBMCs, B-cell-depleted T cells, or T cells provided the cDNA or gDNA that made up the material.

V dropped 9 bases and J dropped 7; count of bases not matched to a gene: 14. This CDR3 has 14 residues. Per the germline V gene, CDR1 is LNHDA and CDR2 is SQIVND (reference sequence). In the original processing: Amplification of reference gene primers provided the estimated nucleated cell counts. Repertoires were generated with immunoSEQ multiplex PCR, while TCRdb's copy carries only in-frame clones and drops some. V and J calls and clone size come straight from that table; D and trimming were deduced from the DNA. The table lists roughly 50,000 clones, roughly 87% of them singletons. Sequenced sample: peripheral blood. The TCR was taken from a woman aged 55 to 70 with acute or convalescent COVID-19. This chain uses TRBV19 with TRBJ1-2; TRBD1 matches 7 bases. The CDR3 DNA follows: TGTGCCAGCCAACCCGGGACAGCCCTATCTGGCTACACCTTC. It translates to CASQPGTALSGYTF.